The 15 T cell receptor beta chains reported below all come from one sample, sequenced in a study of PD-L1 blockade in urothelial cancer. Measured with immunoSEQ multiplex PCR; TCRdb has only the in-frame clones, and not every one. The top ten hold less than 3.5% of the sample, which has about 69,000 clones, approximately 88% seen once. The sequencing here drew on PBMCs, taken around atezolizumab (anti-PD-L1) treatment. The receptor source for this set is a man in his 60s with urothelial cancer.

The sample holds one count of this clone. A junction end diverges from the germline sequence, so it may reflect a read error. The CDR3 DNA reads as TGTGCCAGCAGCTTGGCGGGACAGACCTACGAGCAGTACTTC. As protein: CASSLAGQTYEQYF. The chain employs TRBV5-1 and TRBJ2-7, with D perhaps matching TRBD1 (7 bases). Per germline, CDR1 SGHRS and CDR2 YFSETQ. The CDR3 length is 14 residues.

This chain links TRBV7-9 with TRBJ1-2; possible D gene TRBD1, 5 bases. CDR1 and CDR2 from the germline V gene are SEHNR and FQNEAQ (reference sequence). The length of the CDR3 is 18 residues. V lost 3 bases to trimming and J lost 4 bases, with 24 bases between them. The CDR3 DNA reads TGTGCCAGCAGCTTTATAGGTCGTCGGGGGAGGAATGGCTATGGCTACACCTTC. It translates to CASSFIGRRGRNGYGYTF.

The chain employs TRBV28 and TRBJ2-1; 8 nucleotides match TRBD2. Germline V lookup: CDR1 MDHEN, CDR2 SYDVKM. V dropped 8 bases and J dropped 9; count of bases not matched to a gene: 3. This CDR3 has 11 residues. The CDR3 bases are TGTGCCAGCCCGGCGGGAGGTGAGCAGTTCTTC. Residues: CASPAGGEQFF.

V gene TRBV19 combines with J gene TRBJ2-2; D perhaps matches TRBD2 (6 bases). Trimming removed 5 bases at V and 1 base at J, with 11 bases between. Germline-derived CDR1 and CDR2 are LNHDA and SQIVND (reference sequence). The CDR3 runs to 15 residues. Written as DNA, the CDR3 is TGTGCCAGTAGTCGGGACTGGGAGAACACCGGGGAGCTGTTTTTT. It specifies CASSRDWENTGELFF.

The rearrangement uses TRBV9 and TRBJ2-7; TRBD2 might be the D (5 bases). V dropped 0 bases and J dropped 4 bases, with 14 bases sitting between them. This CDR3 is 15 amino acids long. Germline V CDR1 and CDR2: SGDLS, YYNGEE. The CDR3: CASSVALGGRYEQYF. The DNA of the CDR3 is TGTGCCAGCAGCGTAGCTCTGGGCGGGCGATACGAGCAGTACTTC. The full variable domain, with the rest looked up from reference TRBV9 and TRBJ2-7, is DSGVTQTPKHLITATGQRVTLRCSPRSGDLSVYWYQQSLDQGLQFLIQYYNGEERAKGNILERFSAQQFPDLHSELNLSSLELGDSALYFCASSVALGGRYEQYFGPGTRLTVT.

The rearrangement links TRBV11-2 to TRBJ1-4; TRBD1 matches 7 bases. Trimming took 4 bases from V and 0 from J; bases not matched to a gene: 11. Germline values: CDR1 SGHAT, CDR2 FQNNGV. This CDR3 region has 18 residues. CDR3: CASSSGTVPIATNEKLFF. The CDR3, as DNA: TGTGCCAGCAGCTCCGGGACAGTTCCTATTGCAACTAATGAAAAACTGTTTTTT.

The V gene is TRBV19, the J gene TRBJ1-2; no firm D call. The length of the CDR3 is 11 residues. Germline CDR1 reads LNHDA; CDR2 reads SQIVND (reference sequence). Between the trimmed V and J ends, which lost 8 bases and 0 bases, there was a span of 4 bases. CDR3 DNA: TGTGCCAGTTCCTCTAACTATGGCTACACCTTC. The encoded protein is CASSSNYGYTF.

The J gene is TRBJ2-5, the V gene TRBV7-2; 11 bases are shared with TRBD2. Trimming cost V 2 bases and J 2 bases; bases outside gene matches: 4. Germline V gene lookup returns CDR1 SGHTA and CDR2 FQGNSA. This CDR3 is 16 amino acids long. The chain's CDR3 is CASSLTVAGGQETQYF. Written as DNA, the CDR3 is TGTGCCAGCAGCTTAACAGTAGCGGGGGGGCAAGAGACCCAGTACTTC.

The chain uses TRBV5-1 and TRBJ1-2; 8 nucleotides agree with TRBD1. After removal of 4 bases from V and 1 base from J, the junction contained 6 bases not matched to a gene. Germline V CDR1 and CDR2: SGHRS, YFSETQ. The CDR3 is 15 residues long. The CDR3 DNA reads TGCGCCAGCAGCCGTACAGGGGGAGATAACTATGGCTACACCTTC. This gives the protein CASSRTGGDNYGYTF. Based on the CDR3 plus reference TRBV5-1 and TRBJ1-2, the full variable domain is KAGVTQTPRYLIKTRGQQVTLSCSPISGHRSVSWYQQTPGQGLQFLFEYFSETQRNKGNFPGRFSGRQFSNSRSEMNVSTLELGDSALYLCASSRTGGDNYGYTFGSGTRLTVV.

The chain's CDR3 is CSVSGGHSGAYEQYF. The CDR3 DNA reads as TGCAGCGTCTCGGGGGGGCATAGCGGGGCCTACGAGCAGTACTTC. V is TRBV29-1 and J is TRBJ2-7; 8 bases match TRBD2. J was trimmed by 2 bases and V by 6 bases; bases with no gene match: 12. The CDR3 runs 15 residues. Germline assignment: CDR1 SQVTM and CDR2 ANQGSEA.

The genes are TRBV29-1 and TRBJ2-7, with D uncertain. This CDR3 has 15 residues. Germline assignment: CDR1 SQVTM and CDR2 ANQGSEA. The V gene lost 4 bases and the J gene lost 3 bases, with 19 bases spanning the gap. Here the CDR3 DNA reads TGCAGCGTTGGCCCCTCTGGTGGCGGAAACTACGAGCAGTACTTC. Its protein is CSVGPSGGGNYEQYF.

The chain joins TRBV7-2 to TRBJ1-3; D gene unclear. The CDR3 is 14 residues long. Per the germline V gene, CDR1 is SGHTA and CDR2 is FQGNSA. V lost 3 bases, J lost 3 bases, and 9 bases lay in between. In nucleotides, the CDR3 is TGTGCCAGCAGCTTTGGCGGGAGTGGAAACACCATATATTTT. As protein: CASSFGGSGNTIYF.

The chain uses TRBV28 and TRBJ2-7, with D tentatively TRBD2 (6 bases). Deletions cut 4 bases from V and 4 bases from J, with 14 bases between. The CDR3 totals 14 residues. The V gene's germline CDR1 is MDHEN and CDR2 SYDVKM. CDR3 region: CASSSRAGRYEQYF. In nucleotides, the CDR3 is TGTGCCAGCAGTTCAAGGGCCGGGAGATACGAGCAGTACTTC. The full variable domain, rest sourced from reference TRBV28 and TRBJ2-7, is DVKVTQSSRYLVKRTGEKVFLECVQDMDHENMFWYRQDPGLGLRLIYFSYDVKMKEKGDIPEGYSVSREKKERFSLILESASTNQTSMYLCASSSRAGRYEQYFGPGTRLTVT.

This clone has only one observation. The chain carries TRBV27 and TRBJ2-3, with unresolved D. Deletions cut 3 bases from V and 3 bases from J, with 10 bases between. This CDR3 spans 14 amino acids. Germline V gene lookup returns CDR1 MNHEY and CDR2 SMNVEV (reference sequence). This chain's CDR3 is CASSFGFGTDTQYF. As DNA, the CDR3 is TGTGCCAGCAGTTTCGGGTTTGGAACAGATACGCAGTATTTT.

This chain joins TRBV7-9 and TRBJ2-5; 7 nucleotides line up with TRBD1. V trimming: 7 bases; J trimming: 3 bases; junction bases outside the gene matches: 8. The CDR3 sequence is 14 residues long. Per the germline V gene, CDR1 is SEHNR and CDR2 is FQNEAQ (reference sequence). The CDR3 reads CASTTLGQKETQYF. The DNA for the CDR3 is TGTGCCAGCACCACGCTGGGACAGAAAGAGACCCAGTACTTC. Full variable domain (rest looked up from reference TRBV7-9 and TRBJ2-5): DTGVSQNPRHKITKRGQNVTFRCDPISEHNRLYWYRQTLGQGPEFLTYFQNEAQLEKSRLLSDRFSAERPKGSFSTLEIQRTEQGDSAMYLCASTTLGQKETQYFGPGTRLLVL.